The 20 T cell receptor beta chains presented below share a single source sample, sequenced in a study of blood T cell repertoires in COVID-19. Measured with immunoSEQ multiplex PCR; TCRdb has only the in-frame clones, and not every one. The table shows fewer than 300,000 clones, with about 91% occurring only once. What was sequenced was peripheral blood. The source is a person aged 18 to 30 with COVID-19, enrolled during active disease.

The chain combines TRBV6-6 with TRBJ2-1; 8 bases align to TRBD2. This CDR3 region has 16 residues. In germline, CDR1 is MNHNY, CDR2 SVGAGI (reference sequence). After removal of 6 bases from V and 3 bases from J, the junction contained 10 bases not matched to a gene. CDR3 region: CASRIVTSGHYNEQFF. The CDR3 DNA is TGTGCCAGCAGAATAGTCACTAGCGGACACTACAATGAGCAGTTCTTC.

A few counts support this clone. In DNA form, the CDR3 reads TGTGCCAGCAGTATAAGACAGGGCCCTCAGCCCCAGCATTTT. Translating it yields CASSIRQGPQPQHF. J is TRBJ1-5 and V is TRBV27; 7 bases are shared with TRBD1. The CDR3 has 14 residues. The junction had 7 bases not matched to a gene; V was cut back by 5 bases and J by 6 bases. Germline CDR1 MNHEY, CDR2 SMNVEV (reference sequence).

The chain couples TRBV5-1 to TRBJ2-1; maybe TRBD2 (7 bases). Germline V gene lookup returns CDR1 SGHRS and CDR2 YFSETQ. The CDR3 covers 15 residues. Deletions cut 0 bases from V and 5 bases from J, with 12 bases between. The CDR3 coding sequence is TGCGCCAGCAGCTTGGCATCGGGGGGCAACAATGAGCAGTTCTTC. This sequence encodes CASSLASGGNNEQFF. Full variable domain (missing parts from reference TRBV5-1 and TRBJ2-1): KAGVTQTPRYLIKTRGQQVTLSCSPISGHRSVSWYQQTPGQGLQFLFEYFSETQRNKGNFPGRFSGRQFSNSRSEMNVSTLELGDSALYLCASSLASGGNNEQFFGPGTRLTVL.

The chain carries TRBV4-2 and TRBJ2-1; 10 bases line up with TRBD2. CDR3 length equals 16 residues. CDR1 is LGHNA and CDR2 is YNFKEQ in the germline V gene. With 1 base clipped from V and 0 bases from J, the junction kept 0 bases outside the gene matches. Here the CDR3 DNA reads TGTGCCAGCAGCCAAGGGACTAGCGGCTCCTACAATGAGCAGTTCTTC. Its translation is CASSQGTSGSYNEQFF.

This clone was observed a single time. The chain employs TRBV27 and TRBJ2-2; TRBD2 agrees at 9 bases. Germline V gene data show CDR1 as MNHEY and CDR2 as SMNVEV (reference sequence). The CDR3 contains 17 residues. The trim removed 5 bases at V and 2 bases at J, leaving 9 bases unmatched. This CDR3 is CASSQSTSGFNTGELFF. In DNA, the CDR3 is TGTGCCAGCAGTCAATCTACTAGCGGGTTCAACACCGGGGAGCTGTTTTTT.

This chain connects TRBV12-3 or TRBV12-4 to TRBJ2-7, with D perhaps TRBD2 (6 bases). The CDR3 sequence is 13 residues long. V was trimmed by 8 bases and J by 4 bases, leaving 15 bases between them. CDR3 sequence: CASEGGAAYEQYF. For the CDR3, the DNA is TGTGCCAGCGAGGGAGGTGCAGCGTACGAGCAGTACTTC.

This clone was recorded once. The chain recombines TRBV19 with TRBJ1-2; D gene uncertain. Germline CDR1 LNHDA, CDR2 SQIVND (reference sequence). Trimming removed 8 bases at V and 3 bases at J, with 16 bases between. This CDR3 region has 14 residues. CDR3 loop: CASPLPPADYGYTF. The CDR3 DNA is TGTGCCAGTCCCCTGCCACCGGCGGACTATGGCTACACCTTC.

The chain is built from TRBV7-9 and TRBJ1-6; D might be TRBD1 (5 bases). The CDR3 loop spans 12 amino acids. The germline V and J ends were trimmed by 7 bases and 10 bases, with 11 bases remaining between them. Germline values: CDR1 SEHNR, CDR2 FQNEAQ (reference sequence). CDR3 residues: CASTPGDSPLHF. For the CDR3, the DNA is TGTGCCAGCACCCCGGGGGACTCACCCCTCCACTTT.

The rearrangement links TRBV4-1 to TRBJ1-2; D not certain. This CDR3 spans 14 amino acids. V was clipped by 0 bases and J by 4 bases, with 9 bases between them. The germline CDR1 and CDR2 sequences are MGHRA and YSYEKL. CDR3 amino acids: CASSQERESYGYTF. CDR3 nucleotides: TGCGCCAGCAGCCAAGAAAGAGAGTCCTATGGCTACACCTTC.

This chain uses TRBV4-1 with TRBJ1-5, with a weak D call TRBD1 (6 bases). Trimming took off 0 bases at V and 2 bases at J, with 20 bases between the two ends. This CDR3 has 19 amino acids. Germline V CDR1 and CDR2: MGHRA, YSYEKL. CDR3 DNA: TGCGCCAGCAGCCAAGACCAACCCTGGGACACTAGGGGCAATCAGCCCCAGCATTTT. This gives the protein CASSQDQPWDTRGNQPQHF.

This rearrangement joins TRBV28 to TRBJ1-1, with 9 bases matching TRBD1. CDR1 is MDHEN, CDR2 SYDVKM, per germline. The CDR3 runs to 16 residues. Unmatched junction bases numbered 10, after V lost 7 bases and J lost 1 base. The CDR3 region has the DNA TGTGCCAGCACCACACCCGGGACAGGGAGGAACACTGAAGCTTTCTTT. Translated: CASTTPGTGRNTEAFF.

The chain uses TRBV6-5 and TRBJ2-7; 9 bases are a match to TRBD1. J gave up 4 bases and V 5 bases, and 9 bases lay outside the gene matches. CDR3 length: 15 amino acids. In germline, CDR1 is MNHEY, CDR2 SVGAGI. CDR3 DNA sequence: TGTGCCAGCAGTCCCAGCTGGACAGGGGTGTACGAGCAGTACTTC. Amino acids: CASSPSWTGVYEQYF.

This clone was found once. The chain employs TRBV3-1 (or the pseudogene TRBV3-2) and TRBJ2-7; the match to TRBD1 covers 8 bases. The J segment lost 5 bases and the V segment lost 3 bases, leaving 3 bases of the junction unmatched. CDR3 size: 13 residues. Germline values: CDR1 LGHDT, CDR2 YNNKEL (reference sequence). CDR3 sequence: CASSQTGEDEQYF. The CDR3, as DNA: TGTGCCAGCAGCCAGACAGGGGAGGACGAGCAGTACTTC.

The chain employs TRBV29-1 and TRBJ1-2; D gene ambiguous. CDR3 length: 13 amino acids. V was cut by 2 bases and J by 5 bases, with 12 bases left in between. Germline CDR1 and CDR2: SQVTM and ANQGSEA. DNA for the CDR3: TGCAGCGTTGAATACGACGGGAGTTATGGCTACACCTTC. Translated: CSVEYDGSYGYTF.

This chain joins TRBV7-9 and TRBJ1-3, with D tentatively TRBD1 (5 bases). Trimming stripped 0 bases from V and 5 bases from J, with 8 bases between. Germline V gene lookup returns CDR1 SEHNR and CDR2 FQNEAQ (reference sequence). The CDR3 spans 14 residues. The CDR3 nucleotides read TGTGCCAGCAGCTTAGCGGGGCCGAGAAACACCATATATTTT. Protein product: CASSLAGPRNTIYF.

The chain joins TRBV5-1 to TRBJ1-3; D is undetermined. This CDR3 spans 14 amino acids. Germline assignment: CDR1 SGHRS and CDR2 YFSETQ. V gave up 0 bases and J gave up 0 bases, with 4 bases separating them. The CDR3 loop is CASSLDGSGNTIYF. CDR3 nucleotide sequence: TGCGCCAGCAGCTTGGACGGCTCTGGAAACACCATATATTTT.

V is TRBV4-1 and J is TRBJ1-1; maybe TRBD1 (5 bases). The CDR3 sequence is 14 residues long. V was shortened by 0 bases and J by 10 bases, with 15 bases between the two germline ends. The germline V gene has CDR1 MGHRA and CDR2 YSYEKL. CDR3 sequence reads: CASSQEGASGGAFF. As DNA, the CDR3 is TGCGCCAGCAGCCAAGAGGGAGCCTCGGGGGGAGCTTTCTTT.

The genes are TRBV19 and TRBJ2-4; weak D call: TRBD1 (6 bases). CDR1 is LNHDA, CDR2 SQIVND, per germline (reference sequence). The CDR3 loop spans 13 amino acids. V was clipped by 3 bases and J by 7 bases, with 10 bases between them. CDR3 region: CASSISRGNIQYF. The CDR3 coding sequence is TGTGCCAGTAGTATCTCCAGGGGCAACATTCAGTACTTC.

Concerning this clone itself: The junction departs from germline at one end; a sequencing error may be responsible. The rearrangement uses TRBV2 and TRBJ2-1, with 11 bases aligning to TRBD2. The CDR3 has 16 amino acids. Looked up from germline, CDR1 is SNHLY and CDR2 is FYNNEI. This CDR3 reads CASSEGGTSGYNEQFF. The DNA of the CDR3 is TGTGCCAGCAGCGAAGGGGGGACTAGCGGATACAATGAGCAGTTCTTC. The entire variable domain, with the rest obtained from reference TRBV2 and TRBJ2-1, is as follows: EPEVTQTPSHQVTQMGQEVILRCVPISNHLYFYWYRQILGQKVEFLVSFYNNEISEKSEIFDDQFSVERPDGSNFTLKIRSTKLEDSAMYFCASSEGGTSGYNEQFFGPGTRLTVL.

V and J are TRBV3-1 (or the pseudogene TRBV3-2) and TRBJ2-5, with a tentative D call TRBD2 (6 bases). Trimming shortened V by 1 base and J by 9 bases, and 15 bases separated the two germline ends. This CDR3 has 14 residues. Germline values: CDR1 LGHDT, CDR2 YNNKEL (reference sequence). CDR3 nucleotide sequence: TGTGCCAGCAGCCAAGGAGGAGGGTTCCAGGCCCAGTACTTC. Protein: CASSQGGGFQAQYF.